The T cell receptor beta chain under discussion was sequenced for a study of T cells in Graves' hyperthyroidism and ophthalmopathy. Between the trimmed V and J ends, which lost 1 base and 8 bases, there was a span of 11 bases. Germline values: CDR1 LGHDT, CDR2 YNNKEL (reference sequence). This CDR3 comprises 13 residues. This clonotype showed up many times. Amplification of TCR beta CDR3 regions was performed using RNA transcripts as template. An initial round of RT-PCR targeting the TCR CDR3 relied on the HTBI primer set. TCRdb fed the multiplex PCR reads into MiXCR, producing one record per CDR3 protein. The sample consists of 95,000 to 110,000 distinct CDR3 sequences, approximately 15% of them appearing once.

This clonotype was sampled from a woman aged 45-60 years with Graves' hyperthyroidism. Sequencing was carried out using blood. The V gene is TRBV3-1, the J gene TRBJ1-1; no clear D. The chain's CDR3 is CASSQGARREAFF. CDR3 DNA sequence: TGTGCCAGCAGCCAAGGTGCCCGCAGGGAAGCTTTCTTT.